What follows describes a single T cell receptor beta chain. Its antigen is unknown. TCRdb recomputed calls from the 5' RACE reads with MiXCR, one row per CDR3 protein. The sample lists around 39,000 distinct CDR3 sequences; around 15% were seen once. The data originate from a study of CD8 T cells in ankylosing spondylitis. Findings of the study overall: A CD8+ phenotype characterized the disease-linked clones, which were relatively rare in peripheral blood.

The V end lost 3 bases, the J end lost 2 bases, and 8 bases lay between the germline ends. The CDR3 spans 14 residues. The sequencing sample was made of synovial fluid, either unsorted or a sorted T cell fraction (not recorded which). V gene TRBV12-3 or TRBV12-4 combines with J gene TRBJ1-5; D not resolved. This sequence was found in a male donor with ankylosing spondylitis. The CDR3 DNA reads as TGTGCCAGCAGTTTGACGGCTGGCAATCAGCCCCAGCATTTT. It translates to CASSLTAGNQPQHF.